Listed below are T cell receptor beta chains from one sample, sequenced in a study of CD8+CD57+ T cells in acquired aplastic anemia. TCRdb re-called the reads through MiXCR, storing one row per CDR3 protein. The sample yields roughly 280,000 distinct CDR3 sequences, under 65% seen once. Sequencing used sorted CD4+, CD8+, or CD8+CD57+ T cells (not recorded which) from PBMCs. Receptors originate from a human donor with aplastic anemia. The CDR3 runs from the conserved cysteine through the conserved F or W. Each record gives: CDR3 DNA, CDR3 protein, J gene, V gene, D gene, clone size, CDR3 length. D genes are given only for firm matches. The size entry is marked missing in some rows and otherwise reads once, few, many or a size class.

CDR3 DNA: TGTGCCAGCAAGGTGCAGGTCTACGAGCAGTACTTC; CDR3 protein: CASKVQVYEQYF; J gene: TRBJ2-7; V gene: TRBV2; D gene: NA; clone size: NA; CDR3 length: 12
CDR3 DNA: TGTGCCAGCAGCTTAAAATACGGCGGGAAGGGTAATAAGGAGCAGTTCTTC; CDR3 protein: CASSLKYGGKGNKEQFF; J gene: TRBJ2-1; V gene: TRBV25-1; D gene: NA; clone size: NA; CDR3 length: 17
CDR3 DNA: TGTGCCACCAGCAGAGATCATGGGGACTACGAGCAGTACTTC; CDR3 protein: CATSRDHGDYEQYF; J gene: TRBJ2-7; V gene: TRBV15; D gene: NA; clone size: NA; CDR3 length: 14
CDR3 DNA: TGTGCCAGCAGTGAATTACAGGGGACGGATGGCTACACCTTC; CDR3 protein: CASSELQGTDGYTF; J gene: TRBJ1-2; V gene: TRBV25-1; D gene: TRBD1; clone size: NA; CDR3 length: 14
CDR3 DNA: TGTGCCAGCAGCGCCGCTAGGGCGGGCGAGCAGTTCTTC; CDR3 protein: CASSAARAGEQFF; J gene: TRBJ2-1; V gene: TRBV9; D gene: NA; clone size: NA; CDR3 length: 13
CDR3 DNA: TGCGCCAGCAGCTTAGGTTCGTACACCGGGGAGCTGTTTTTT; CDR3 protein: CASSLGSYTGELFF; J gene: TRBJ2-2; V gene: TRBV7-3; D gene: NA; clone size: NA; CDR3 length: 14
CDR3 DNA: TGTGCCAGCGGGACAGGGGTCCAAGAGACCCAGTACTTC; CDR3 protein: CASGTGVQETQYF; J gene: TRBJ2-5; V gene: TRBV2; D gene: TRBD1; clone size: NA; CDR3 length: 13
CDR3 DNA: TGTGCCAGCAAGTCAGGGGGCGGGCAGCCCCAGCATTTT; CDR3 protein: CASKSGGGQPQHF; J gene: TRBJ1-5; V gene: TRBV2; D gene: TRBD1; clone size: many; CDR3 length: 13
CDR3 DNA: TGTGCCACCAGCAGATCCAGGGACAGGCACCCCTACGAGCAGTACTTC; CDR3 protein: CATSRSRDRHPYEQYF; J gene: TRBJ2-7; V gene: TRBV15; D gene: TRBD1; clone size: NA; CDR3 length: 16
CDR3 DNA: TGCAGCGTTGAACCCCCAACGACAGGGATCAGGGGTGAAGCTTTCTTT; CDR3 protein: CSVEPPTTGIRGEAFF; J gene: TRBJ1-1; V gene: TRBV29-1; D gene: TRBD1; clone size: NA; CDR3 length: 16
CDR3 DNA: TGCGCCAGCAGCTTAGGCAGGGGGTCCAGCTCTGGGGCCAACGTCCTGACTTTC; CDR3 protein: CASSLGRGSSSGANVLTF; J gene: TRBJ2-6; V gene: TRBV5-1; D gene: TRBD1; clone size: once; CDR3 length: 18
CDR3 DNA: TGCAGTGCTACCAGGACAGCTCGCAATCAGCCCCAGTACTTC; CDR3 protein: CSATRTARNQPQYF; J gene: TRBJ2-5; V gene: TRBV20-1; D gene: NA; clone size: NA; CDR3 length: 14
CDR3 DNA: NA; CDR3 protein: CASGGSGSMMEQYFGLNTEAFF; J gene: TRBJ1-1; V gene: TRBV12-3/TRBV12-4; D gene: NA; clone size: NA; CDR3 length: 22
CDR3 DNA: TGCAGTGCTACAGGGCAAGAGACCCAGTACTTC; CDR3 protein: CSATGQETQYF; J gene: TRBJ2-5; V gene: TRBV20-1; D gene: NA; clone size: NA; CDR3 length: 11
CDR3 DNA: TGTGCCAGCAGCATCAGGGTCTGGAGTACCGAGCAGTACTTC; CDR3 protein: CASSIRVWSTEQYF; J gene: TRBJ2-7; V gene: TRBV7-2; D gene: NA; clone size: NA; CDR3 length: 14
CDR3 DNA: TGCGCCAGCAGCCTAGGTTCTACAGCCTACGAGCAGTACTTC; CDR3 protein: CASSLGSTAYEQYF; J gene: TRBJ2-7; V gene: TRBV7-9; D gene: NA; clone size: NA; CDR3 length: 14
CDR3 DNA: TGCAGTGCTAGAGTGGGTGACACTGAAGCTTTCTTT; CDR3 protein: CSARVGDTEAFF; J gene: TRBJ1-1; V gene: TRBV20-1; D gene: NA; clone size: many; CDR3 length: 12